This TCR beta chain was sequenced in a study of T cell changes during pregnancy in multiple sclerosis. Germline CDR1 reads SGHTA; CDR2 reads FQGTGA. This CDR3 has 16 amino acids. The trim removed 6 bases at V and 5 bases at J, leaving 8 bases unmatched. Repertoires were generated with immunoSEQ multiplex PCR, while TCRdb's copy carries only in-frame clones and drops some. Among under 80,000 clones listed, almost 95% were seen once. Source: peripheral blood, taken before pregnancy. The V call is TRBV7-3, the J call TRBJ2-3, with 13 bases lining up with TRBD2. The clonotype was recovered from a female donor with multiple sclerosis, enrolled in a pregnancy study. The CDR3 here is CASRSGLAGVRDTQYF. The CDR3 DNA is TGTGCCAGCAGAAGTGGACTAGCGGGAGTAAGAGATACGCAGTATTTT.